The TCR beta chain under discussion was sequenced for a study of blood T cell repertoires in COVID-19. The overall study: Spain, Italy and the United States supplied samples that represented acute and convalescent COVID-19. PBMCs, B-cell-depleted T cells, or T cells were the source of the cDNA or gDNA that made up the material.

This clone was detected only once. The CDR3 sequence is 15 residues long. Trimming took 7 bases from V and 4 from J; bases not matched to a gene: 8. Germline V gene sequence: CDR1 MNHEY, CDR2 SVGAGI. Enrolment of Seattle patients took place during active infection, and they were followed longitudinally. Methods used by the authors: Estimation of nucleated cell counts was performed using reference gene primer amplification. Clones were read by immunoSEQ multiplex PCR, and TCRdb kept only the in-frame ones, dropping some. V and J calls and clone size are given by that table; D and trimming were obtained from the DNA. The sample carries a few hundred thousand clones, 80% to 85% recorded once.

V gene TRBV6-5 combines with J gene TRBJ2-1, with 9 bases identical to TRBD2. Specimen: peripheral blood. This receptor was taken from a woman between 65 and 79 years old with COVID-19, enrolled during active disease. CDR3 loop: CASMRGLARYNEQFF. The CDR3 nucleotides read TGTGCCAGCATGCGAGGACTAGCGAGGTACAATGAGCAGTTCTTC.